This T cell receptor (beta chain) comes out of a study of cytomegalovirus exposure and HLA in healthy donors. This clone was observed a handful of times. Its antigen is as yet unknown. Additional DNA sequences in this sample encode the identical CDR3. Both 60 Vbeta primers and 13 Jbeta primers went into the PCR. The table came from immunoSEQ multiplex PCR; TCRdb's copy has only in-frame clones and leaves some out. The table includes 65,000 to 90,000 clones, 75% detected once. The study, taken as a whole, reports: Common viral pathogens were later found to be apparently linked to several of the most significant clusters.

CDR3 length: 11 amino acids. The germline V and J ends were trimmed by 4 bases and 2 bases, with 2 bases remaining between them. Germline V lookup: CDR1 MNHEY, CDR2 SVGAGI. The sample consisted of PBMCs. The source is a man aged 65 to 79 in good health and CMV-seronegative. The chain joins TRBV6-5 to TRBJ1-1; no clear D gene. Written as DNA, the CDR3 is TGTGCCAGCAGTTCTAACACTGAAGCTTTCTTT. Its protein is CASSSNTEAFF.